The 15 T cell receptor beta chains reported below all come from one sample, sequenced in a study of identical twins' blood T cells. TCRdb ran MiXCR on the 5' RACE reads and lists one entry per CDR3 protein. The data show 300,000 to 450,000 distinct CDR3 sequences, about 28% seen once. The sequenced material came from PBMCs. Source of these receptors: a woman aged 18-50 years in good health.

There are many counts of this clonotype. The chain recombines TRBV9 with TRBJ1-1; no reliable D call. The CDR3 loop spans 15 amino acids. The V and J ends lost 0 bases and 2 bases respectively, with 11 bases between them. CDR1 and CDR2 from the germline V gene are SGDLS and YYNGEE. The CDR3 protein is CASSVAGSANTEAFF. CDR3 DNA sequence: TGTGCCAGCAGCGTAGCTGGGTCTGCCAACACTGAAGCTTTCTTT.

This clonotype was found many times. The chain combines TRBV2 with TRBJ1-5; no clear D. V gave up 6 bases and J gave up 0 bases, with 9 bases separating them. The germline V gene has CDR1 SNHLY and CDR2 FYNNEI. This CDR3 has 14 residues. In DNA form, the CDR3 reads TGTGCCAGCAGCCAGGATAATAGCAATCAGCCCCAGCATTTT. Its translation is CASSQDNSNQPQHF.

The DNA of the CDR3 is TGTGCCAGCAGCTTCGAAAGTTACGAGCAGTACTTC. Its protein is CASSFESYEQYF. J is TRBJ2-7 and V is TRBV11-2; no reliable D call. CDR3 size: 12 residues. CDR1 and CDR2 from the germline V gene are SGHAT and FQNNGV. V shed 3 bases and J shed 4 bases, with 7 bases lying between them.

This clonotype was detected only a few times. The genes are TRBV2 and TRBJ2-1; TRBD1 matches at 9 bases. The CDR3 runs to 15 residues. V lost 5 bases and J lost 7; bases outside the gene matches: 9. The germline gives CDR1 SNHLY, CDR2 FYNNEI. CDR3 in amino acids: CASSSRDRVVNEQFF. The CDR3 bases are TGTGCCAGCAGTTCTCGGGACAGGGTTGTGAATGAGCAGTTCTTC.

The rearrangement uses TRBV29-1 and TRBJ1-1; maybe TRBD1 (6 bases). The germline V gene encodes CDR1 SQVTM and CDR2 ANQGSEA. The CDR3 has 12 amino acids. Deletions cut 4 bases from V and 3 bases from J, with 9 bases between. The CDR3 DNA is TGCAGCGTTGTACGGGGGCACACTGAAGCTTTCTTT. It encodes CSVVRGHTEAFF.

In its sample, this clonotype was seen many times. The V gene is TRBV5-5, the J gene TRBJ1-2; 11 positions agree with TRBD1. There are 17 residues in the CDR3. The germline V gene has CDR1 SGHKS and CDR2 YYEKEE (reference sequence). The trim removed 4 bases at V and 6 bases at J, leaving 14 bases unmatched. CDR3: CASSVTLGTGGRNGYTF. DNA of the CDR3: TGTGCCAGCAGCGTGACGCTTGGGACAGGGGGAAGGAATGGCTACACCTTC.

The chain recombines TRBV5-6 with TRBJ2-1, with a tentative D call TRBD2 (5 bases). The V end lost 6 bases, the J end lost 3 bases, and 19 bases lay between the germline ends. CDR3 length: 16 amino acids. Per the germline V gene, CDR1 is SGHDT and CDR2 is YYEEEE. CDR3 coding DNA: TGTGCCAGCAACTTTAAATCAACTAGTTACTACAATGAGCAGTTCTTC. Its translation is CASNFKSTSYYNEQFF. The full variable domain, in which reference TRBV5-6 and TRBJ2-1 provide the parts outside the CDR3, is DAGVTQSPTHLIKTRGQQVTLRCSPKSGHDTVSWYQQALGQGPQFIFQYYEEEERQRGNFPDRFSGHQFPNYSSELNVNALLLGDSALYLCASNFKSTSYYNEQFFGPGTRLTVL.

This clonotype appeared a few times. V usage is TRBV7-2 and J usage is TRBJ1-1; D unresolved. V lost 4 bases and J lost 8, with 23 bases in between. In germline, CDR1 is SGHTA, CDR2 FQGNSA. The CDR3 is 16 residues long. The CDR3 here is CASSSRAGSAGSEAFF. The CDR3 DNA sequence: TGTGCCAGCAGCTCAAGGGCCGGAAGCGCCGGCTCGGAAGCTTTCTTT.

This clonotype was detected only a few times. This chain connects TRBV30 to TRBJ1-4; TRBD1 is a possible D gene (6 bases). Per the germline V gene, CDR1 is GTSNPN and CDR2 is SVGIG (reference sequence). The CDR3 sequence is 14 residues long. Trimming shortened V by 6 bases and J by 7 bases, and 18 bases separated the two germline ends. This CDR3 reads CACPKGGGGEKLFF. The CDR3 DNA sequence: TGTGCCTGCCCAAAGGGAGGGGGAGGTGAAAAACTGTTTTTT. The full variable domain, completed using reference TRBV30 and TRBJ1-4, is SQTIHQWPATLVQPVGSPLSLECTVEGTSNPNLYWYRQAAGRGLQLLFYSVGIGQISSEVPQNLSASRPQDRQFILSSKKLLLSDSGFYLCACPKGGGGEKLFFGSGTQLSVL.

This clonotype was seen a handful of times. The chain is built from TRBV29-1 and TRBJ2-1; D remains ambiguous. The germline V gene has CDR1 SQVTM and CDR2 ANQGSEA. The CDR3 extends over 13 amino acids. V lost 5 bases, J lost 4 bases, and 12 bases lay in between. CDR3 sequence: CSVKDGSYNEQFF. The CDR3 coding sequence is TGCAGCGTTAAGGACGGTAGTTACAATGAGCAGTTCTTC.

This clonotype showed up just a few times. The chain joins TRBV5-1 to TRBJ1-1; no reliable D call. Germline loops: CDR1 SGHRS, CDR2 YFSETQ. The V end lost 3 bases, the J end lost 1 base, and 16 bases lay between the germline ends. The CDR3 runs 16 residues. The CDR3 region is CASSSRQFSSNTEAFF. Here the CDR3 DNA reads TGCGCCAGCAGCTCCCGGCAGTTTTCTTCGAACACTGAAGCTTTCTTT. Drawing the rest from reference TRBV5-1 and TRBJ1-1, the complete variable domain is KAGVTQTPRYLIKTRGQQVTLSCSPISGHRSVSWYQQTPGQGLQFLFEYFSETQRNKGNFPGRFSGRQFSNSRSEMNVSTLELGDSALYLCASSSRQFSSNTEAFFGQGTRLTVV.

The chain has TRBV5-1 and TRBJ2-7, with D perhaps matching TRBD2 (5 bases). V dropped 6 bases and J dropped 1 base, with 11 bases sitting between them. The germline V gene encodes CDR1 SGHRS and CDR2 YFSETQ. The CDR3 contains 13 residues. The CDR3 DNA follows: TGCGCCAGCACGTACGGGAAGTCCTACGAGCAGTACTTC. This codes for CASTYGKSYEQYF.

This chain joins TRBV7-7 and TRBJ2-2; TRBD2 matches at 9 bases. Germline-derived CDR1 and CDR2 are SSHAT and FNYEAQ (reference sequence). The junction had 13 bases not matched to a gene; V was cut back by 5 bases and J by 6 bases. The CDR3 length is 17 residues. CDR3 region: CASSPSPSGRLSGELFF. DNA of the CDR3: TGTGCCAGCAGCCCCTCCCCGAGCGGGAGGTTGTCCGGGGAGCTGTTTTTT. The full variable domain, rest sourced from reference TRBV7-7 and TRBJ2-2, is GAGVSQSPRYKVTKRGQDVTLRCDPISSHATLYWYQQALGQGPEFLTYFNYEAQPDKSGLPSDRFSAERPEGSISTLTIQRTEQRDSAMYRCASSPSPSGRLSGELFFGEGSRLTVL.

This clonotype was seen only once. Compared with germline, one end of the junction differs, possibly owing to a read error. The CDR3 is CASSQDWALNTGAFF. The CDR3 DNA sequence: TGTGCCAGCAGCCAAGACTGGGCGCTAAACACTGGAGCTTTCTTT. J is TRBJ1-1 and V is TRBV14; D remains unclear. This CDR3 spans 15 amino acids. Germline CDR1 and CDR2: SGHDN and FVKESK.

There are many counts of this clonotype. V and J are TRBV6-1 and TRBJ1-6; D is undetermined. The CDR3 totals 15 residues. Germline V gives CDR1 MNHNS, CDR2 SASEGT. The V end lost 0 bases, the J end lost 5 bases, and 8 bases lay between the germline ends. CDR3 protein: CASSEASGNNSPLHF. The CDR3 DNA reads as TGTGCCAGCAGTGAAGCGTCGGGAAATAATTCACCCCTCCACTTT.